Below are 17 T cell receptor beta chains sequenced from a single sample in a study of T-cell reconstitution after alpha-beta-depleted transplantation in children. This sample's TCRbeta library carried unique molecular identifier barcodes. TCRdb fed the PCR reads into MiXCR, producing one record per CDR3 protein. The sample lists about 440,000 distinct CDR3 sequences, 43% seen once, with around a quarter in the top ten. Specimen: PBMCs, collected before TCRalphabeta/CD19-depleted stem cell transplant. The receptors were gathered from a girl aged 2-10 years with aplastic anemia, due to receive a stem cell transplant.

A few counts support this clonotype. In nucleotides, the CDR3 is TGTGCCAGCAGACCCCCGACGCCTGACGAGACCCAGTACTTC. As protein: CASRPPTPDETQYF. The J gene is TRBJ2-5, the V gene TRBV11-3; D not resolved. CDR1 is SGHNT and CDR2 is YENEEA in the germline V gene. The V end was cut by 6 bases, the J end by 5 bases, with 16 bases between. The CDR3 has 14 residues.

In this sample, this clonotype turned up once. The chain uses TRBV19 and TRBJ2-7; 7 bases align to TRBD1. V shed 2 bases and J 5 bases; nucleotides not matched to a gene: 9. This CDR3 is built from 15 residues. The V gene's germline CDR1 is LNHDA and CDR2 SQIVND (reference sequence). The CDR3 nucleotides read TGTGCCAGTAGTATATCACAGACAGGGATCGACGAGCAGTACTTC. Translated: CASSISQTGIDEQYF.

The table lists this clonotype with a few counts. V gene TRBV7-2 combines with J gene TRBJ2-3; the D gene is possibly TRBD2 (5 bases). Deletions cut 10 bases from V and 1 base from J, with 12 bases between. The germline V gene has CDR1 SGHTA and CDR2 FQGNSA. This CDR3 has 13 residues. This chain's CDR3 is CATAEAGTDTQYF. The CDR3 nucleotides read TGTGCCACCGCGGAGGCGGGCACAGATACGCAGTATTTT. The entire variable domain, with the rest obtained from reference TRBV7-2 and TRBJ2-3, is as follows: GAGVSQSPSNKVTEKGKDVELRCDPISGHTALYWYRQSLGQGLEFLIYFQGNSAPDKSGLPSDRFSAERTGGSVSTLTIQRTQQEDSAVYLCATAEAGTDTQYFGPGTRLTVL.

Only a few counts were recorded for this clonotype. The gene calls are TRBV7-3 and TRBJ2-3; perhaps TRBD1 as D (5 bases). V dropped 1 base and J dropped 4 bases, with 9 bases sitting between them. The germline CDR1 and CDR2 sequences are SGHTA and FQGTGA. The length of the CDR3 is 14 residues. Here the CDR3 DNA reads TGTGCCAGCAGCTTAAAGGGGCGCCCAGATACGCAGTATTTT. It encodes CASSLKGRPDTQYF.

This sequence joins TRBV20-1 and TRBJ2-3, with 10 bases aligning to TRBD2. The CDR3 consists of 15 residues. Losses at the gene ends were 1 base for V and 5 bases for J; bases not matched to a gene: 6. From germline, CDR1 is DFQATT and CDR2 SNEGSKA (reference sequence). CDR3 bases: TGCAGTGCTAGAGTTGGTCTAGCGGGAGTAGATACGCAGTATTTT. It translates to CSARVGLAGVDTQYF.

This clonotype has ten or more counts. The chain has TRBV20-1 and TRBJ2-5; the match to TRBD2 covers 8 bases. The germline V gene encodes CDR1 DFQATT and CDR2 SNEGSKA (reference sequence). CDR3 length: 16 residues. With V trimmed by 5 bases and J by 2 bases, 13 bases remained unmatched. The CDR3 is CSAGRLLAEEQETQYF. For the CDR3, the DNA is TGCAGTGCTGGCCGACTACTAGCGGAGGAGCAAGAGACCCAGTACTTC.

CDR3 coding DNA: TGTGCCAGCAAGGTGACGGAGGCCACAGATACGCAGTATTTT. This translates into CASKVTEATDTQYF. This sequence joins TRBV28 and TRBJ2-3; maybe TRBD2 (5 bases). The germline V and J ends were trimmed by 7 bases and 2 bases, with 13 bases remaining between them. Germline V gene data show CDR1 as MDHEN and CDR2 as SYDVKM. The CDR3 spans 14 residues.

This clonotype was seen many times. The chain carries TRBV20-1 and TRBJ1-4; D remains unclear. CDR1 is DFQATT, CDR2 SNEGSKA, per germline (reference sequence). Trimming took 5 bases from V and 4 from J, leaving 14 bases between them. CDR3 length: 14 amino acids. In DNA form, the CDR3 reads TGCAGTGCTCAATCCGGCGCAAGTAATGAAAAACTGTTTTTT. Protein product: CSAQSGASNEKLFF.

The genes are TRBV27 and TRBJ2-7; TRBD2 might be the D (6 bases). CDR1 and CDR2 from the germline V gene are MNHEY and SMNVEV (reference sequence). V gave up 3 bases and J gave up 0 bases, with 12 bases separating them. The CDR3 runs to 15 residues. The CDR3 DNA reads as TGTGCCAGCAGTTTCGGACCGACTAGCTCCTACGAGCAGTACTTC. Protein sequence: CASSFGPTSSYEQYF.

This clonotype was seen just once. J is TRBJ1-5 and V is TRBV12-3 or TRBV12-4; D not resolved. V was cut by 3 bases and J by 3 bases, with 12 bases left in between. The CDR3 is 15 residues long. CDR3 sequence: CASSLYAGLNQPQHF. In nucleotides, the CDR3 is TGTGCCAGCAGTTTGTACGCAGGACTCAATCAGCCCCAGCATTTT.

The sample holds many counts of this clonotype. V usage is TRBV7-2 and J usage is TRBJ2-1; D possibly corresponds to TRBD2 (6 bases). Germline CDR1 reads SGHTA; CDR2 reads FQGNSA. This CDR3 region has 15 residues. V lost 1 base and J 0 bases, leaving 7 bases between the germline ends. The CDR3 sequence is CASSLDGSSYNEQFF. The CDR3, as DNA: TGTGCCAGCAGCTTAGACGGGAGCTCCTACAATGAGCAGTTCTTC.

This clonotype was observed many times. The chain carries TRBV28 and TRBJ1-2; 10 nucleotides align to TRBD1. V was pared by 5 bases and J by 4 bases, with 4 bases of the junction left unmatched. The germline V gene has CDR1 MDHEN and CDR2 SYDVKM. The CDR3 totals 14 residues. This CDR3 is CASSAGTGVYGYTF. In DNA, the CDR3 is TGTGCCAGCAGTGCCGGGACAGGGGTCTATGGCTACACCTTC.

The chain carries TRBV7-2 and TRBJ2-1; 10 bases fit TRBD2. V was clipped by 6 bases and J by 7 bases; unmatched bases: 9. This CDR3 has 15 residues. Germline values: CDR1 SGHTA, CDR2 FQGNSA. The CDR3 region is CASSYLAGVRNEQFF. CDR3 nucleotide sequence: TGTGCCAGCAGTTATCTAGCGGGGGTAAGGAATGAGCAGTTCTTC.

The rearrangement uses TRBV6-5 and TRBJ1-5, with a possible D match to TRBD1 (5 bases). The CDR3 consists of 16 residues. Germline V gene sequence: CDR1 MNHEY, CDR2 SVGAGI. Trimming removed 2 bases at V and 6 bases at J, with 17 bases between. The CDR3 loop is CASSYTGPKGAQPQHF. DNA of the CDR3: TGTGCCAGCAGTTACACGGGCCCCAAAGGGGCTCAGCCCCAGCATTTT.

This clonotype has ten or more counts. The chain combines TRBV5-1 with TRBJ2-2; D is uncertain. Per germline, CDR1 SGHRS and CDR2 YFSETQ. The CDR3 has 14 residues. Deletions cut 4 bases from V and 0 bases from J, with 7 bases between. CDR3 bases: TGCGCCAGCAGCCCTCAACCGAACACCGGGGAGCTGTTTTTT. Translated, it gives CASSPQPNTGELFF.

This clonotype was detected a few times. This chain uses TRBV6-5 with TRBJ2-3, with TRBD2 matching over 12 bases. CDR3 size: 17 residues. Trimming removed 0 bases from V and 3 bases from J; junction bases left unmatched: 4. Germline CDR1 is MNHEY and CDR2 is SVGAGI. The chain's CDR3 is CASSYSLAGGVTDTQYF. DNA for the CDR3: TGTGCCAGCAGTTACTCCCTAGCGGGGGGGGTGACAGATACGCAGTATTTT.

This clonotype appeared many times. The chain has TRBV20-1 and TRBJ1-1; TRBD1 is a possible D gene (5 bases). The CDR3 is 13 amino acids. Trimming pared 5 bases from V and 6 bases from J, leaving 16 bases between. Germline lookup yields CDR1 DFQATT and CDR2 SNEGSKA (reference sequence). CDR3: CSAGLQGFAEAFF. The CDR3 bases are TGCAGTGCTGGTTTGCAGGGTTTCGCTGAAGCTTTCTTT.